The TCR beta chain under discussion was sequenced for a study of shared clonotypes between healthy human individuals. Turning to the study itself: Donors had three CD4 naive, three CD4 memory, two CD8 naive and one CD8 memory plate apiece. Overall study results and limits: Clonotypes which were not shared had lower generation probabilities than clonotypes that all four donors shared.

About this clone itself: The antigen remains unidentified.

This CDR3 spans 17 amino acids. CDR1 and CDR2 (germline): MGHRA, YSYEKL. V lost 1 base, J lost 2 bases, and 8 bases stayed unmatched. The deep-level immunoSEQ assay was used. Authors' methods: ImmunoSEQ junction-only sequences lacked quality scores, so their filtering differed. TCRdb keeps only in-frame clones here, not all; method: immunoSEQ multiplex PCR. Clonal size and the V and J genes are those of that table, whereas D and trimming came from the DNA. The sample consists of about 2 million clones, approximately 95% of them appearing once. CD45RO-negative, CCR7-selected cells formed the naive CD8 fraction, which excluded terminally differentiated effector memory CD45RA+ cells.

The receptor comes from a man aged 18-30 years in good health. Source material: naive CD8+ T cells sorted from blood. The chain combines TRBV4-1 with TRBJ2-7; 10 bases map to TRBD2. The CDR3 DNA follows: TGCGCCAGCAGCCAAGGGCCTAGCGGGAGAGTGGCCTACGAGCAGTACTTC. Translated: CASSQGPSGRVAYEQYF.